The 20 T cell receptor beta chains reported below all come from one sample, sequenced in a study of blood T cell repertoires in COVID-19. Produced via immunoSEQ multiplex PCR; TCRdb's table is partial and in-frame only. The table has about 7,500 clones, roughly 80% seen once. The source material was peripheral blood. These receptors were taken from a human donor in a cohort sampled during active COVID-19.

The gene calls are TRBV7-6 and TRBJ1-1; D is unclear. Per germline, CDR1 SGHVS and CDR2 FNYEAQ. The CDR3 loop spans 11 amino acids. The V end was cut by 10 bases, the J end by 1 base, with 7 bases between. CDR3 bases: TGTGCCACCGCAGAGAACACTGAAGCTTTCTTT. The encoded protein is CATAENTEAFF.

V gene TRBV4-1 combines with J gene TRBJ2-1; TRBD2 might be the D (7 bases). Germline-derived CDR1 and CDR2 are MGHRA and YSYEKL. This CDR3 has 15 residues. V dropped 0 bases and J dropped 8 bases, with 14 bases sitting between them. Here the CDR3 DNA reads TGCGCCAGCAGCCAAGATCTAGGGGGGGTTTATGAGCAGTTCTTC. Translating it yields CASSQDLGGVYEQFF.

The CDR3 here is CASSPPETGVGGYTF. In DNA form, the CDR3 reads TGTGCCAGCTCACCACCGGAGACAGGGGTTGGTGGCTACACCTTC. The chain has TRBV18 and TRBJ1-2; 8 positions match TRBD1. Trimming took 0 bases from V and 7 from J; bases not matched to a gene: 7. The CDR3 spans 15 residues. The germline V gene has CDR1 KGHSH and CDR2 LQKENI.

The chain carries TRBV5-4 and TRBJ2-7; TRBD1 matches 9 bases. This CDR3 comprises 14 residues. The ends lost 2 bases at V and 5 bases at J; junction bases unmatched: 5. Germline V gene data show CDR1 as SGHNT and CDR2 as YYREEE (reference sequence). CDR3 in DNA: TGTGCCAGCAGCTTCCGGGACAGGGCCCACGAGCAGTACTTC. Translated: CASSFRDRAHEQYF.

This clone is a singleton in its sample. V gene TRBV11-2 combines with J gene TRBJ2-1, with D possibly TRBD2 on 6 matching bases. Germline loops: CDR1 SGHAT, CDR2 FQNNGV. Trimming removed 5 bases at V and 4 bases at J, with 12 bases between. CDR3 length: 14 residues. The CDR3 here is CASSPEGRYNEQFF. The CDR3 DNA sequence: TGTGCCAGCAGCCCTGAGGGGAGGTACAATGAGCAGTTCTTC.

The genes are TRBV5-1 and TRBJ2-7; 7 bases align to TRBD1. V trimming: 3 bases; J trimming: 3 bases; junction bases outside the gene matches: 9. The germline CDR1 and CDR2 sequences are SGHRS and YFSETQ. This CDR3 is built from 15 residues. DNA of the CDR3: TGCGCCAGCAGCTCGCGACAGGGAAGGAGCTACGAGCAGTACTTC. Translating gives CASSSRQGRSYEQYF.

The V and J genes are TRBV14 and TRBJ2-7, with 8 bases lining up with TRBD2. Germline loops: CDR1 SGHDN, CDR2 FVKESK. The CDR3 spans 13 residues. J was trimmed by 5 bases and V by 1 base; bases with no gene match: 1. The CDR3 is CASSQVAGNEQYF. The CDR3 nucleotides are TGTGCCAGCAGCCAAGTAGCGGGGAACGAGCAGTACTTC.

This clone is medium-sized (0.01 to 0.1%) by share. CDR3 nucleotides: TGTGCCAGCAGTTACTCGCGGGGGATTGACTATGGCTACACCTTC. Its protein is CASSYSRGIDYGYTF. This chain links TRBV6-6 with TRBJ1-2, with D tentatively TRBD1 (5 bases). Germline values: CDR1 MNHNY, CDR2 SVGAGI (reference sequence). CDR3 size: 15 residues. The ends were cut back, 0 bases at V and 3 bases at J, with 11 bases in the middle.

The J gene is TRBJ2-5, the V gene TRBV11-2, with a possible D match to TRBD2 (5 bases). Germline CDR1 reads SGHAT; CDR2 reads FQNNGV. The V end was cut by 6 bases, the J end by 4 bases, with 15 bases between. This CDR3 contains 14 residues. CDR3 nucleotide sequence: TGTGCCAGCAGGCCCCTGACTAAGACAGAGACCCAGTACTTC. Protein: CASRPLTKTETQYF.

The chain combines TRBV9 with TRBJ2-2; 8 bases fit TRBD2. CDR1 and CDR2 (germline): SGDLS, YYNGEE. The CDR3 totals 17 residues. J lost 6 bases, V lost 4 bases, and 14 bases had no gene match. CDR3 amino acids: CASSPGTSGGVPGELFF. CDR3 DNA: TGTGCCAGCAGCCCCGGTACATCGGGGGGGGTTCCCGGGGAGCTGTTTTTT.

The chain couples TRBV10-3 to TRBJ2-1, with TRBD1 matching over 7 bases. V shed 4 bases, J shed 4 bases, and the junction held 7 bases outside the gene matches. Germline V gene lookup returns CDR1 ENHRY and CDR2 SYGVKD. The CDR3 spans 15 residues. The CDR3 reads CAISGTGTEYNEQFF. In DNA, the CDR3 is TGTGCCATCAGTGGGACCGGGACAGAATACAATGAGCAGTTCTTC.

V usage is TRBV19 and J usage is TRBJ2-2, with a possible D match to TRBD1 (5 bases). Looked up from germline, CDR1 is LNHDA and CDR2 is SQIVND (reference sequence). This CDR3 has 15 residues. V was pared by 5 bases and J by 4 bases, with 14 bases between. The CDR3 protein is CASSPKTEFTGELFF. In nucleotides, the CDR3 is TGTGCCAGTAGTCCGAAGACAGAATTCACCGGGGAGCTGTTTTTT.

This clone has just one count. CDR3 region: CAQGQGGAPDGYTF. DNA for the CDR3: TGTGCTCAAGGACAGGGGGGAGCCCCGGATGGCTACACCTTC. This sequence joins TRBV12-5 and TRBJ1-2, with 10 nucleotides matching TRBD1. V dropped 11 bases and J dropped 6; count of bases not matched to a gene: 12. CDR1 is LGHNT, CDR2 FRNRAP, per germline. The CDR3 runs 14 residues.

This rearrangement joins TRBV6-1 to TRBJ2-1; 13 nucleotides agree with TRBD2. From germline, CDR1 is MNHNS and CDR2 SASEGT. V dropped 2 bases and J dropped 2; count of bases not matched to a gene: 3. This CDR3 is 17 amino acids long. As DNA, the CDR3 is TGTGCCAGCAGTGAACTACTAGCGGGAGGGCCCTACAATGAGCAGTTCTTC. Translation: CASSELLAGGPYNEQFF.

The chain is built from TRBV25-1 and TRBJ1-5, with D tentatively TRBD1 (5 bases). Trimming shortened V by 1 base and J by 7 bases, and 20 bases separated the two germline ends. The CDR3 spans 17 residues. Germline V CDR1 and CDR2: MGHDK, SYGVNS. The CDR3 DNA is TGTGCCAGCAGTGAATCTCGAGGACACCTGAAGGAACAGCCCCAGCATTTT. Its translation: CASSESRGHLKEQPQHF.

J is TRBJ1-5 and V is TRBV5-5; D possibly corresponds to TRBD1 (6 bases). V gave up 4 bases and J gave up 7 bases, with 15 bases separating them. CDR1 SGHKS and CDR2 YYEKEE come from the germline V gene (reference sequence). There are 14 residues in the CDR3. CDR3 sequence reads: CASSLSTGLQPQHF. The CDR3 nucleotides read TGTGCCAGCAGCCTATCTACAGGGCTACAGCCCCAGCATTTT.

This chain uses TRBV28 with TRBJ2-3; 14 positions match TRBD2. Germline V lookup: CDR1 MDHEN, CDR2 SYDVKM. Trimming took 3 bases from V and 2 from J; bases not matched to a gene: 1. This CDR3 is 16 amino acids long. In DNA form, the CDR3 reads TGTGCCAGCAGTTTGGGACTAGCGGGAGTCACAGATACGCAGTATTTT. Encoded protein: CASSLGLAGVTDTQYF. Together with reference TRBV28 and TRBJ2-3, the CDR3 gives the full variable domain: DVKVTQSSRYLVKRTGEKVFLECVQDMDHENMFWYRQDPGLGLRLIYFSYDVKMKEKGDIPEGYSVSREKKERFSLILESASTNQTSMYLCASSLGLAGVTDTQYFGPGTRLTVL.

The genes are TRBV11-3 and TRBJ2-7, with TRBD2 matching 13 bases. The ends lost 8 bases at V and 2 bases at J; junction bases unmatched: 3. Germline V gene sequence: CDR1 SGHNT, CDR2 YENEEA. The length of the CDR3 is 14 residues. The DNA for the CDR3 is TGTGCCAGCCACGGGACTAGCGGGACCTACGAGCAGTACTTC. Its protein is CASHGTSGTYEQYF.

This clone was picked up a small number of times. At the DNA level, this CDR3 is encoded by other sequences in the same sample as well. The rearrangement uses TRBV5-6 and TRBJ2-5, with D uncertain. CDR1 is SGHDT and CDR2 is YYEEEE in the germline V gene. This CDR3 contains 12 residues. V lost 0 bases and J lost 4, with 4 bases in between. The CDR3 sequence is CASSLAGETQYF. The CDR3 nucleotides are TGTGCCAGCAGCTTGGCAGGAGAGACCCAGTACTTC.

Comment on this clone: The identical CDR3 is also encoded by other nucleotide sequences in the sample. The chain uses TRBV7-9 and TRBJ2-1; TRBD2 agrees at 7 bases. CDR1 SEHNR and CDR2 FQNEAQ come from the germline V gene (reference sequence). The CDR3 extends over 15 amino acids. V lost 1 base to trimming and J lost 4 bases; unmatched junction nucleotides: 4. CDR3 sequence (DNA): TGTGCCAGCAGCTTAGGTCTAGCGGAGTACAATGAGCAGTTCTTC. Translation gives CASSLGLAEYNEQFF.